Following are 29 T cell receptor beta chains from one sample sequenced in a study of control samples from healthy donors and cancer patients. Only in-frame clones appear in the TCRdb table, and some are missing; sequencing was by immunoSEQ multiplex PCR. This table holds tens of thousands of clones, around 87% found once. Specimen: PBMCs. All receptors derive from a woman in her sixties or seventies with lung cancer.

The gene calls are TRBV5-1 and TRBJ2-7; D is unclear. V lost 3 bases and J lost 5, with 15 bases in between. From germline, CDR1 is SGHRS and CDR2 YFSETQ. This CDR3 region has 14 residues. In DNA, the CDR3 is TGCGCCAGCAGCTCGACGTCAGGTCCACACGAGCAGTACTTC. Translation gives CASSSTSGPHEQYF.

The rearrangement uses TRBV4-1 and TRBJ1-4; D gene uncertain. There are 14 residues in the CDR3. Germline assignment: CDR1 MGHRA and CDR2 YSYEKL. Trimming removed 3 bases at V and 6 bases at J, with 11 bases between. CDR3: CASSQSGRDEKLFF. The CDR3 bases are TGCGCCAGCAGCCAGAGCGGTAGGGATGAAAAACTGTTTTTT.

The rearrangement joins TRBV29-1 to TRBJ1-1, with a possible D match to TRBD1 (5 bases). The CDR3 sequence is 12 residues long. CDR1 is SQVTM, CDR2 ANQGSEA, per germline. The V and J ends lost 6 bases and 4 bases respectively, with 12 bases between them. The CDR3 is CSVAQGTTEAFF. The CDR3 DNA sequence: TGCAGCGTGGCCCAGGGTACCACTGAAGCTTTCTTT.

V gene TRBV10-1 combines with J gene TRBJ2-2; D unclear. The CDR3 has 17 amino acids. CDR1 is WNHNN, CDR2 SYGVQD, per germline (reference sequence). The germline V and J ends were trimmed by 5 bases and 0 bases, with 16 bases remaining between them. CDR3 DNA sequence: TGCGCCAGCAGTAAGATACCGGGCGGCGCGAACACCGGGGAGCTGTTTTTT. This sequence encodes CASSKIPGGANTGELFF.

This clone showed up just a few times. V and J are TRBV4-1 and TRBJ2-6, with D possibly TRBD1 on 6 matching bases. The V and J ends lost 4 bases and 2 bases respectively, with 15 bases between them. Per germline, CDR1 MGHRA and CDR2 YSYEKL. The CDR3 length is 17 residues. CDR3 in DNA: TGCGCCAGCAGCCGAGGACTCCAGGGGACTGGGGCCAACGTCCTGACTTTC. Translated: CASSRGLQGTGANVLTF.

The chain uses TRBV9 and TRBJ2-1; maybe TRBD2 (5 bases). The CDR3 runs to 15 residues. CDR1 SGDLS and CDR2 YYNGEE come from the germline V gene. V was pared by 0 bases and J by 2 bases, with 9 bases between. Written as DNA, the CDR3 is TGTGCCAGCAGCGTAGGGGGAGAGGCCTACAATGAGCAGTTCTTC. It specifies CASSVGGEAYNEQFF.

The rearrangement joins TRBV4-2 to TRBJ2-1; D might be TRBD1 (6 bases). V was cut by 0 bases and J by 5 bases, with 8 bases left in between. The germline V gene encodes CDR1 LGHNA and CDR2 YNFKEQ. The CDR3 has 14 amino acids. The CDR3 DNA is TGTGCCAGCAGCCAAGAGGACAGAGACAATGAGCAGTTCTTC. Its translation: CASSQEDRDNEQFF.

By its share, this clone is medium-sized. The rearrangement uses TRBV2 and TRBJ2-7; tentative D call: TRBD1 (5 bases). V lost 6 bases, J lost 3 bases, and 18 bases lay in between. The CDR3 totals 15 residues. From germline, CDR1 is SNHLY and CDR2 FYNNEI. The CDR3 coding sequence is TGTGCCAGCAGGGGTTCGGACACCCTAGGCTACGAGCAGTACTTC. Its translation is CASRGSDTLGYEQYF.

The gene calls are TRBV2 and TRBJ1-3; possible D gene TRBD1, 6 bases. Germline V gene sequence: CDR1 SNHLY, CDR2 FYNNEI. The CDR3 covers 17 residues. V dropped 5 bases and J dropped 0 bases, with 17 bases sitting between them. CDR3 region: CASSSYQTGASGNTIYF. The CDR3, as DNA: TGTGCCAGCAGTAGTTATCAGACAGGAGCCTCTGGAAACACCATATATTTT.

The chain links TRBV12-3 or TRBV12-4 to TRBJ1-2, with D unresolved. This CDR3 is built from 13 residues. V lost 2 bases to trimming and J lost 11 bases, with 15 bases between them. The CDR3 protein is CASSLSRGLGYTF. The CDR3 bases are TGTGCCAGCAGTTTATCTCGTGGGCTTGGGTACACCTTC.

V is TRBV9 and J is TRBJ1-3; TRBD1 matches at 9 bases. Germline-derived CDR1 and CDR2 are SGDLS and YYNGEE. This CDR3 has 16 amino acids. V lost 0 bases, J lost 9 bases, and 10 bases stayed unmatched. CDR3 sequence: CASSVDRTGAGGTIYF. The CDR3 nucleotides read TGTGCCAGCAGCGTAGATCGGACAGGGGCCGGCGGCACCATATATTTT.

This clone is a singleton in its sample. The V call is TRBV5-1, the J call TRBJ2-1; TRBD2 matches 9 bases. Trimming removed 3 bases from V and 5 bases from J; junction bases left unmatched: 9. Germline CDR1 reads SGHRS; CDR2 reads YFSETQ. This CDR3 comprises 16 residues. Written as DNA, the CDR3 is TGCGCCAGCAGCTGGGCCCCAGCGGGGGGCAACAATGAGCAGTTCTTC. Its protein is CASSWAPAGGNNEQFF.

V and J are TRBV25-1 and TRBJ2-3, with D tentatively TRBD2 (5 bases). The germline V gene has CDR1 MGHDK and CDR2 SYGVNS. The CDR3 contains 16 residues. Deletions cut 3 bases from V and 0 bases from J, with 13 bases between. CDR3 in amino acids: CASSELEEPSTDTQYF. CDR3 sequence (DNA): TGTGCCAGCAGTGAGTTGGAGGAACCTAGCACAGATACGCAGTATTTT.

The chain uses TRBV7-9 and TRBJ1-4; 7 bases agree with TRBD1. CDR1 is SEHNR and CDR2 is FQNEAQ in the germline V gene (reference sequence). The CDR3 is made up of 14 amino acids. Trimming took 3 bases from V and 7 from J; bases not matched to a gene: 5. The DNA for the CDR3 is TGTGCCAGCAGCTTGGGACAGAACAGTGAAAAACTGTTTTTT. This translates into CASSLGQNSEKLFF.

The chain employs TRBV9 and TRBJ1-2, with D maybe TRBD1 (5 bases). Germline values: CDR1 SGDLS, CDR2 YYNGEE. V shed 3 bases and J shed 8 bases, with 20 bases lying between them. The CDR3 length is 15 residues. The CDR3 DNA follows: TGTGCCAGCAGCGCCTACCCCGGGACTGCGGTGGGCTACACCTTC. It specifies CASSAYPGTAVGYTF.

This chain joins TRBV18 and TRBJ2-3; 7 bases align to TRBD2. The V gene's germline CDR1 is KGHSH and CDR2 LQKENI. The trim removed 3 bases at V and 5 bases at J, leaving 11 bases unmatched. The CDR3 has 16 residues. Written as DNA, the CDR3 is TGTGCCAGCTCACCGGTCCTCGCGGGAGTTGGAGATACGCAGTATTTT. This codes for CASSPVLAGVGDTQYF. The variable domain in full, with the rest retrieved from reference TRBV18 and TRBJ2-3, is NAGVMQNPRHLVRRRGQEARLRCSPMKGHSHVYWYRQLPEEGLKFMVYLQKENIIDESGMPKERFSAEFPKEGPSILRIQQVVRGDSAAYFCASSPVLAGVGDTQYFGPGTRLTVL.

The rearrangement joins TRBV7-6 to TRBJ2-7; D may match TRBD1 or TRBD2 (5 bases each). There are 16 residues in the CDR3. CDR1 is SGHVS, CDR2 FNYEAQ, per germline. V was pared by 5 bases and J by 6 bases, with 23 bases between. The CDR3 region is CASSARGGASIREQYF. The CDR3 nucleotides are TGTGCCAGCAGCGCTCGGGGTGGGGCGTCGATCCGCGAGCAGTACTTC. The whole variable domain, remainder taken from reference TRBV7-6 and TRBJ2-7, is GAGVSQSPRYKVTKRGQDVALRCDPISGHVSLYWYRQALGQGPEFLTYFNYEAQQDKSGLPNDRFSAERPEGSISTLTIQRTEQRDSAMYRCASSARGGASIREQYFGPGTRLTVT.

This chain links TRBV9 with TRBJ2-1, with a weak D call TRBD2 (7 bases). The CDR3 sequence is 18 residues long. Germline loops: CDR1 SGDLS, CDR2 YYNGEE. V was trimmed by 4 bases and J by 0 bases, leaving 20 bases between them. CDR3 sequence: CASSPRRGGGSSYNEQFF. CDR3 coding DNA: TGTGCCAGCAGCCCACGGAGGGGGGGCGGGAGCTCCTACAATGAGCAGTTCTTC.

The chain combines TRBV3-1 (or the pseudogene TRBV3-2) with TRBJ2-6; D is ambiguous. The length of the CDR3 is 15 residues. In germline, CDR1 is LGHDT, CDR2 YNNKEL (reference sequence). The V gene lost 4 bases and the J gene lost 4 bases, with 11 bases spanning the gap. The DNA for the CDR3 is TGTGCCAGCAGCCGTATGCTAGGGGGGGCCAACGTCCTGACTTTC. Residues: CASSRMLGGANVLTF.

This clone was picked up a small number of times. The V call is TRBV29-1, the J call TRBJ2-7, with 10 nucleotides matching TRBD1. V shed 6 bases and J 5 bases; nucleotides not matched to a gene: 7. CDR3 length equals 13 residues. Per germline, CDR1 SQVTM and CDR2 ANQGSEA. DNA of the CDR3: TGCAGCGTCGCGCGGGACAGGGGTGACGAGCAGTACTTC. Protein sequence: CSVARDRGDEQYF.

In this sample, this clone turned up a few times. The genes are TRBV5-1 and TRBJ2-5; 9 bases align to TRBD1. The V gene's germline CDR1 is SGHRS and CDR2 YFSETQ. The CDR3 runs to 15 residues. Unmatched junction bases numbered 6, after V lost 1 base and J lost 5 bases. The CDR3 is CASSLNTGGGETQYF. The CDR3 DNA reads as TGCGCCAGCAGCTTGAACACAGGGGGCGGTGAGACCCAGTACTTC.

This rearrangement joins TRBV30 to TRBJ2-1, with D perhaps given as TRBD1 or TRBD2 (5 bases each). The germline V gene encodes CDR1 GTSNPN and CDR2 SVGIG (reference sequence). Trimming stripped 2 bases from V and 8 bases from J, with 16 bases between. The CDR3 totals 14 residues. The CDR3 sequence: CAWSSGTPGDEQFF. The CDR3 DNA follows: TGTGCCTGGAGTTCCGGGACCCCCGGAGATGAGCAGTTCTTC.

The chain employs TRBV5-1 and TRBJ2-2, with D possibly matching TRBD2 (6 bases). The V gene's germline CDR1 is SGHRS and CDR2 YFSETQ. This CDR3 is 15 amino acids long. V was shortened by 4 bases and J by 7 bases, with 17 bases between the two germline ends. The CDR3 sequence: CASSLAGSTDGELFF. CDR3 DNA sequence: TGCGCCAGCAGCCTGGCGGGGAGTACTGACGGGGAGCTGTTTTTT.

The chain uses TRBV28 and TRBJ1-2, with a tentative D call TRBD1 (6 bases). The V gene lost 7 bases and the J gene lost 7 bases, with 16 bases spanning the gap. The CDR3 covers 13 residues. Germline loops: CDR1 MDHEN, CDR2 SYDVKM. The CDR3 loop is CASTWGRTVGYTF. The CDR3 DNA reads TGTGCCAGCACCTGGGGAAGGACAGTTGGCTACACCTTC.

The chain is built from TRBV3-1 (or the pseudogene TRBV3-2) and TRBJ2-2; 11 nucleotides match TRBD1. The CDR3 loop spans 17 amino acids. CDR1 and CDR2 (germline): LGHDT, YNNKEL (reference sequence). The V gene end was trimmed by 2 bases and the J gene end by 4 bases; junction bases not matched to a gene: 6. CDR3 nucleotides: TGTGCCAGCAGCCAACCACGGGGGACAGGGGGCACCGGGGAGCTGTTTTTT. The encoded protein is CASSQPRGTGGTGELFF.

About this clone: Compared with germline, one end of the junction differs, possibly owing to a read error. The CDR3, as DNA: TGTGCCAGCAGCTTTCCCTTCACGTTT. Translating gives CASSFPFTF. The chain uses TRBV11-2 and TRBJ1-4; no clear D gene. In germline, CDR1 is SGHAT, CDR2 FQNNGV. The CDR3 consists of 9 residues.

V usage is TRBV7-3 and J usage is TRBJ2-3; 12 nucleotides agree with TRBD2. The germline V gene encodes CDR1 SGHTA and CDR2 FQGTGA. V shed 0 bases and J 6 bases; nucleotides not matched to a gene: 4. The CDR3 totals 16 residues. Here the CDR3 reads CASSLTLAGGPDTQYF. The CDR3 DNA reads as TGTGCCAGCAGCTTAACTCTAGCGGGAGGGCCGGATACGCAGTATTTT.

The chain links TRBV3-1 (or the pseudogene TRBV3-2) to TRBJ1-4, with D uncertain. Germline CDR1 and CDR2: LGHDT and YNNKEL (reference sequence). CDR3 length equals 14 residues. Deletions cut 4 bases from V and 8 bases from J, with 14 bases between. The CDR3 loop reads CASSLGGSDEKLFF. In nucleotides, the CDR3 is TGTGCCAGCAGCCTAGGAGGGTCAGACGAAAAACTGTTTTTT.

J is TRBJ2-7 and V is TRBV29-1; 8 bases are a match to TRBD1. J lost 5 bases, V lost 5 bases, and 11 bases had no gene match. In germline, CDR1 is SQVTM, CDR2 ANQGSEA. This CDR3 is built from 14 residues. The CDR3 DNA is TGCAGCGTTCAGAGGGTGACAGGGGTGCACGAGCAGTACTTC. Translating gives CSVQRVTGVHEQYF.